These 22 T cell receptor beta chains originate from one sample sequenced in a study of identical twins. TCRdb ran MiXCR on the 5' RACE reads and lists one entry per CDR3 protein. The sample comprises around 370,000 distinct CDR3 sequences, around 9.7% of which are singletons, and about 8.1% rests with the top ten. The specimen sequenced was naive T cells sorted from blood. The receptors originated from a woman aged 45-59 years in good health.

The CDR3 DNA reads TGTGCCAGCAGTGAAGGGCTGTATGGCTACACCTTC. Translating gives CASSEGLYGYTF. The chain is built from TRBV6-1 and TRBJ1-2; D is undetermined. The CDR3 covers 12 residues. The germline gives CDR1 MNHNS, CDR2 SASEGT. V shed 1 base and J shed 5 bases, with 5 bases lying between them.

Only a few counts were recorded for this clonotype. V is TRBV10-3 and J is TRBJ1-1; 7 bases align to TRBD1. The CDR3 loop spans 15 amino acids. CDR1 and CDR2 (germline): ENHRY, SYGVKD. The V segment lost 4 bases and the J segment 3 bases; nucleotides outside the gene matches: 8. The CDR3 is CAISGTGTEDTEAFF. CDR3 in DNA: TGTGCCATCAGTGGGACGGGGACAGAGGACACTGAAGCTTTCTTT.

There are a few counts of this clonotype. The V call is TRBV20-1, the J call TRBJ2-2, with D possibly being TRBD1 or TRBD2 (7 bases each). This CDR3 is built from 15 residues. Between the trimmed V and J ends, which lost 5 bases and 2 bases, there was a span of 15 bases. Germline V gene sequence: CDR1 DFQATT, CDR2 SNEGSKA (reference sequence). Written as DNA, the CDR3 is TGCAGTGCTGGGGAGGGGACAGTTAACACCGGGGAGCTGTTTTTT. Translating it yields CSAGEGTVNTGELFF.

Ten or more counts support this clonotype. The chain uses TRBV29-1 and TRBJ2-6; D remains ambiguous. Trimming left V 6 bases short and J 0 bases short, with 6 bases between. The germline V gene has CDR1 SQVTM and CDR2 ANQGSEA. CDR3 length equals 13 residues. DNA of the CDR3: TGCAGCGTCGACGGCTCTGGGGCCAACGTCCTGACTTTC. It is translated as CSVDGSGANVLTF.

The sample holds a few counts of this clonotype. J is TRBJ2-6 and V is TRBV5-1; 8 bases agree with TRBD1. The length of the CDR3 is 16 residues. Germline-derived CDR1 and CDR2 are SGHRS and YFSETQ. V shed 7 bases, J shed 4 bases, and the junction held 10 bases outside the gene matches. The CDR3 region has the DNA TGCGCCAGCGGAAAGACAGGGGCGGTGGGGGCCAACGTCCTGACTTTC. The encoded protein is CASGKTGAVGANVLTF.

The chain uses TRBV5-1 and TRBJ2-7; D is perhaps TRBD2 (5 bases). The CDR3 extends over 17 amino acids. Germline lookup yields CDR1 SGHRS and CDR2 YFSETQ. Deletions cut 1 base from V and 4 bases from J, with 21 bases between. CDR3 nucleotide sequence: TGCGCCAGCAGCTTGCCAACCGGACGAGGGCGACCTTACGAGCAGTACTTC. Amino acids: CASSLPTGRGRPYEQYF.

This clonotype was counted a few times. CDR3: CASSVASGGPNTGELFF. For the CDR3, the DNA is TGTGCCAGCAGCGTAGCCTCGGGGGGACCGAACACCGGGGAGCTGTTTTTT. This chain uses TRBV9 with TRBJ2-2; 7 nucleotides match TRBD2. Per the germline V gene, CDR1 is SGDLS and CDR2 is YYNGEE. V was pared by 0 bases and J by 0 bases, with 5 bases of the junction left unmatched. The length of the CDR3 is 17 residues.

This clonotype was counted ten times or more. The rearrangement joins TRBV15 to TRBJ2-1; 13 bases agree with TRBD2. After removal of 0 bases from V and 8 bases from J, the junction contained 4 bases not matched to a gene. The CDR3 is made up of 16 amino acids. Germline lookup yields CDR1 LNHNV and CDR2 YYDKDF (reference sequence). The CDR3 region has the DNA TGTGCCACCAGCAGAGATTTACTAGCGGGAGGGGATGAGCAGTTCTTC. This sequence encodes CATSRDLLAGGDEQFF. Drawing the rest from reference TRBV15 and TRBJ2-1, the complete variable domain is DAMVIQNPRYQVTQFGKPVTLSCSQTLNHNVMYWYQQKSSQAPKLLFHYYDKDFNNEADTPDNFQSRRPNTSFCFLDIRSPGLGDTAMYLCATSRDLLAGGDEQFFGPGTRLTVL.

In its sample, this clonotype was seen many times. CDR3 loop: CASSFPGTSPQEHEQFF. Here the CDR3 DNA reads TGTGCCAGCAGTTTTCCCGGGACTAGCCCTCAGGAGCATGAGCAGTTCTTC. The rearrangement links TRBV12-3 or TRBV12-4 to TRBJ2-1; 9 positions agree with TRBD2. J gave up 8 bases and V 3 bases, and 14 bases lay outside the gene matches. CDR3 length: 17 residues.

This sequence joins TRBV4-1 and TRBJ2-3; D is ambiguous. The V end lost 0 bases, the J end lost 5 bases, and 12 bases lay between the germline ends. Germline V gives CDR1 MGHRA, CDR2 YSYEKL. The length of the CDR3 is 15 residues. The CDR3 region has the DNA TGCGCCAGCAGCCAAGATGGGGTAATTGGAGATACGCAGTATTTT. This codes for CASSQDGVIGDTQYF.

This clonotype was seen a handful of times. Written as DNA, the CDR3 is TGCAGCGTTTCCGAGACAGTCCTCCTCGAGCAGTACTTC. This sequence encodes CSVSETVLLEQYF. This chain connects TRBV29-1 to TRBJ2-7, with D perhaps TRBD1 (5 bases). V shed 5 bases and J shed 6 bases, with 17 bases lying between them. The CDR3 has 13 residues. Germline assignment: CDR1 SQVTM and CDR2 ANQGSEA.

This chain links TRBV4-1 with TRBJ2-3; D is perhaps TRBD1 (5 bases). This CDR3 has 17 amino acids. The V end was cut by 1 base, the J end by 0 bases, with 14 bases between. Per germline, CDR1 MGHRA and CDR2 YSYEKL. CDR3 region: CASSQGFVGVSTDTQYF. As DNA, the CDR3 is TGCGCCAGCAGCCAAGGGTTCGTAGGGGTTAGCACAGATACGCAGTATTTT.

The rearrangement uses TRBV20-1 and TRBJ2-7; 7 positions agree with TRBD2. CDR1 is DFQATT, CDR2 SNEGSKA, per germline (reference sequence). V shed 0 bases, J shed 3 bases, and the junction held 17 bases outside the gene matches. This CDR3 has 18 amino acids. The CDR3 nucleotides read TGCAGTGCTAGAGAACCGCCGCCCGGGAGGAGGACTAACTACGAGCAGTACTTC. Amino acid sequence: CSAREPPPGRRTNYEQYF.

This clonotype was observed a few times. The chain combines TRBV19 with TRBJ1-1, with TRBD1 identical over 9 bases. Per germline, CDR1 LNHDA and CDR2 SQIVND (reference sequence). The CDR3 has 13 amino acids. V lost 5 bases and J lost 11; bases outside the gene matches: 9. The CDR3 sequence is CASSLRDRVYAFF. CDR3 coding DNA: TGTGCCAGTAGTCTCCGGGACAGGGTTTATGCTTTCTTT.

This clonotype has a count of ten or more. The chain uses TRBV6-5 and TRBJ2-7; the D gene is possibly TRBD2 (5 bases). Per germline, CDR1 MNHEY and CDR2 SVGAGI. This CDR3 has 13 residues. Between the trimmed V and J ends, which lost 2 bases and 7 bases, there was a span of 12 bases. The CDR3 loop is CASSYSEGSEQYV. In nucleotides, the CDR3 is TGTGCCAGCAGTTACAGCGAGGGAAGTGAGCAGTACGTC.

This clonotype came up a few times. V usage is TRBV12-5 and J usage is TRBJ1-1, with a tentative D call TRBD1 (5 bases). Trimming took off 5 bases at V and 6 bases at J, with 13 bases between the two ends. Germline values: CDR1 LGHNT, CDR2 FRNRAP. The CDR3 has 13 residues. The chain's CDR3 is CASGPGTAPEAFF. CDR3 in DNA: TGTGCTAGTGGTCCCGGGACGGCCCCTGAAGCTTTCTTT.

This clonotype was seen a handful of times. The chain carries TRBV20-1 and TRBJ2-1; the D gene could be TRBD1 or TRBD2 (5 bases each). Germline assignment: CDR1 DFQATT and CDR2 SNEGSKA (reference sequence). Between the trimmed V and J ends, which lost 6 bases and 7 bases, there was a span of 22 bases. The CDR3 runs to 15 residues. The CDR3, as DNA: TGCAGTGCGAGTGGGACGGGCCTAGGTCTAAATGAGCAGTTCTTC. Encoded protein: CSASGTGLGLNEQFF.

This clonotype was observed at least ten times. The chain joins TRBV20-1 to TRBJ2-1; 8 bases fit TRBD2. The CDR3 extends over 14 amino acids. The V segment lost 0 bases and the J segment 7 bases; nucleotides outside the gene matches: 5. The germline V gene encodes CDR1 DFQATT and CDR2 SNEGSKA (reference sequence). The CDR3 DNA follows: TGCAGTGCTAGAGATGCTAGCGGGCTTAATGAGCAGTTCTTC. Residues: CSARDASGLNEQFF.

This clonotype was recorded a few times. The gene calls are TRBV12-3 or TRBV12-4 and TRBJ1-3; 7 nucleotides line up with TRBD1. After removal of 6 bases from V and 11 bases from J, the junction contained 4 bases not matched to a gene. This CDR3 has 11 amino acids. CDR3 coding DNA: TGTGCCAGCAGCTACAGGGGCTCCATATATTTT. The encoded protein is CASSYRGSIYF.

The genes are TRBV27 and TRBJ2-6; no reliable D call. The CDR3 totals 13 residues. Trimming removed 6 bases from V and 3 bases from J, with 6 bases in between. Germline CDR1 and CDR2: MNHEY and SMNVEV (reference sequence). CDR3: CASRGFGANVLTF. The CDR3 DNA sequence: TGTGCCAGCAGGGGTTTTGGGGCCAACGTCCTGACTTTC.

V and J are TRBV7-9 and TRBJ2-1, with D unresolved. The V end lost 1 base, the J end lost 12 bases, and 13 bases lay between the germline ends. Germline values: CDR1 SEHNR, CDR2 FQNEAQ (reference sequence). The CDR3 totals 13 residues. Here the CDR3 DNA reads TGTGCCAGCAGCTTAGAGAAGGCCATGAGGCAGTTCTTC. As protein: CASSLEKAMRQFF.

This clonotype was counted between two and nine times. The chain recombines TRBV10-2 with TRBJ1-5, with D tentatively TRBD1 (5 bases). Germline values: CDR1 WSHSY, CDR2 SAAADI. V was pared by 3 bases and J by 7 bases, with 16 bases between. This CDR3 region has 15 residues. CDR3 sequence: CASSDGVGVRQPQHF. The CDR3 region has the DNA TGCGCCAGCAGTGATGGGGTGGGGGTGCGGCAGCCCCAGCATTTT.